This T cell receptor beta chain emerged from a study of T-cell reconstitution after alpha-beta-depleted transplantation in children (TCRdb year 2016). Notes on the research overall: T-cell immune reconstitution after TCRalphabeta/CD19-depleted allogeneic hematopoietic cell transplantation in children was quantitatively tracked in the study by means of TCR repertoire profiling.

In light of the paper, this sample's treatment or condition label describes: allogeneic hematopoietic cell transplantation with graft depleted of TCRalphabeta T cells and CD19 B cells. The transplant recipients were children given TCRalphabeta/CD19-depleted allogeneic hematopoietic cell grafts. Libraries came from PCR. The listed sequencing device is Illumina HiSeq 2500. TCR library preparation used molecular barcoding, with unique molecular identifiers applied to normalize quantification of the TCRbeta repertoire. In TCRdb, the public reads were trimmed at Q25 with fastp and aligned with MiXCR, with productive beta chains retained. Rows are unified per CDR3 protein, each entry keeping the most common DNA and genes. This sample holds 200,000 to 250,000 distinct CDR3 sequences; roughly a quarter were observed only once. The top ten hold roughly 2.7% of the sample. From its cysteine to its phenylalanine, the CDR3 spans 18 amino acids. Solely the CDR3 DNA is kept, with 54 bases framed from the first base. From V the trimming removes 6 bases and from J it removes 2 bases, while the gene matches leave 13 bases of the junction unaccounted for. The germline V gene sets CDR1 to MNHNS and CDR2 to SASEGT.

In its sample, this clonotype was seen many times. The clone's antigen remains unknown. Within one base of it there is no much larger clone, and no base qualities were kept. General conclusions and limits of the study: In some patients, the high TCRbeta diversity seen at day 60 was put down to recipient T cells and intrathymic progenitors that had survived conditioning. Over subsequent months, a decline in hyperexpanded clone frequencies was noted, and after one year, T-cell counts and TCRbeta diversity were mostly ascribed to newly produced T cells. About two months after transplant, the apparently early recovery of alphabetaT-cell counts reportedly depended on just several hundred clones that had expanded rapidly and came from non-depleted graft cells.

Recombination connected TRBV6-1 to TRBJ2-7; 13 bases in the junction line up with TRBD2. The clonotype comes from a girl aged 2 to 9 with Fanconi anemia, due to receive a stem cell transplant. The sample here was PBMCs, taken before TCRalphabeta/CD19-depleted stem cell transplant. DNA sequence: TGTGCCAGCAGCCCTTGGACTAGCGGGAGTCTAGGGACCTACGAGCAGTACTTC. Protein translation: CASSPWTSGSLGTYEQYF.